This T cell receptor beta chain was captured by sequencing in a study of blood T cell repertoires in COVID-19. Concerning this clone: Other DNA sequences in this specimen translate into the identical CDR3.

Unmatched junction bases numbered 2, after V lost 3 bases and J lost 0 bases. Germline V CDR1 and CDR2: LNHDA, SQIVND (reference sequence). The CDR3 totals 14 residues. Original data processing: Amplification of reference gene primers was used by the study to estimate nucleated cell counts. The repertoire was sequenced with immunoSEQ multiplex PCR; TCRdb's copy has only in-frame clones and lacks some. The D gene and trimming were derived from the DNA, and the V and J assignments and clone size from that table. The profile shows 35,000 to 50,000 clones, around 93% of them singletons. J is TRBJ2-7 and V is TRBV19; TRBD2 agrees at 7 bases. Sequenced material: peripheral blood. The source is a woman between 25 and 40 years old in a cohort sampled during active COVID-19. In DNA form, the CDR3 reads TGTGCCAGTAGTATCAGGACTAGCTCCTACGAGCAGTACTTC. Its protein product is CASSIRTSSYEQYF.